Listed here are 24 T cell receptor beta chains from one sample, sequenced in a study of glioma-infiltrating T cells. Amplification of TCR alpha and beta CDR3 regions from RNA used iRepertoire nested multiplex PCR. TCRdb re-derived calls from the multiplex PCR reads in MiXCR, one entry per CDR3 protein. The sample consists of about 380,000 distinct CDR3 sequences, about 40% of them appearing once. Source material: glioma tissue, nonneoplastic brain tissue, or PBMCs (not recorded which). These receptors all come from a human donor with low-grade glioma or glioblastoma, undergoing nonglioma brain surgery, or in good health (not recorded which).

This clonotype was observed a few times. The gene calls are TRBV5-1 and TRBJ2-7, with a weak D call TRBD2 (5 bases). Germline lookup yields CDR1 SGHRS and CDR2 YFSETQ. The CDR3 covers 14 residues. The V gene lost 2 bases and the J gene lost 1 base, with 10 bases spanning the gap. CDR3 region: CASSLRELSYEQYF. CDR3 in DNA: TGCGCCAGCAGCTTAAGGGAGCTGTCCTACGAGCAGTACTTC.

To note about this clonotype: Given a much more abundant clone one base away, this may be a read error. The V call is TRBV7-2, the J call TRBJ2-5; weak D call: TRBD1 (7 bases). CDR1 is SGHTA, CDR2 FQGNSA, per germline. The CDR3 has 16 amino acids. Between the trimmed V and J ends, which lost 2 bases and 5 bases, there was a span of 18 bases. CDR3 region: CASSLLDGGGGETQYF. The CDR3, as DNA: TGTGCCAGCAGCTTATTGGATGGAGGGGGCGGGGAGACCCAGTACTTC.

This clonotype came up a few times. This chain links TRBV2 with TRBJ2-5, with 8 nucleotides matching TRBD1. The V segment lost 6 bases and the J segment 1 base; nucleotides outside the gene matches: 4. This CDR3 is 14 amino acids long. Germline CDR1 reads SNHLY; CDR2 reads FYNNEI. Here the CDR3 reads CASSGDRSQETQYF. In nucleotides, the CDR3 is TGTGCCAGCAGCGGGGACAGGAGCCAAGAGACCCAGTACTTC. The full variable domain, its missing parts supplied by reference TRBV2 and TRBJ2-5, is EPEVTQTPSHQVTQMGQEVILRCVPISNHLYFYWYRQILGQKVEFLVSFYNNEISEKSEIFDDQFSVERPDGSNFTLKIRSTKLEDSAMYFCASSGDRSQETQYFGPGTRLLVL.

This chain uses TRBV7-9 with TRBJ2-1; D remains unclear. Germline assignment: CDR1 SEHNR and CDR2 FQNEAQ (reference sequence). V lost 5 bases, J lost 0 bases, and 11 bases lay in between. This CDR3 contains 15 residues. This chain's CDR3 is CASSRRFSSYNEQFF. In DNA form, the CDR3 reads TGTGCCAGCAGCCGACGGTTTAGCTCCTACAATGAGCAGTTCTTC.

This clonotype was observed a handful of times. This chain joins TRBV7-3 and TRBJ2-7; the match to TRBD1 covers 9 bases. The CDR3 runs 15 residues. In germline, CDR1 is SGHTA, CDR2 FQGTGA. With 2 bases clipped from V and 5 bases from J, the junction kept 7 bases outside the gene matches. The CDR3 DNA sequence: TGTGCCAGCAGCTTAGAGGGACAGGGAATCCACGAGCAGTACTTC. As protein: CASSLEGQGIHEQYF.

V is TRBV2 and J is TRBJ2-7, with TRBD2 identical over 10 bases. CDR1 is SNHLY and CDR2 is FYNNEI in the germline V gene. CDR3 length: 16 residues. The junction had 11 bases not matched to a gene; V was cut back by 4 bases and J by 5 bases. CDR3 coding DNA: TGTGCCAGCAGTGGGGCGCCTAGCGGGAGTCGGGACGAGCAGTACTTC. It codes for CASSGAPSGSRDEQYF.

The chain is built from TRBV11-3 and TRBJ2-3; 10 nucleotides agree with TRBD1. The germline V gene has CDR1 SGHNT and CDR2 YENEEA. The CDR3 loop spans 16 amino acids. J gave up 1 base and V 3 bases, and 4 bases lay outside the gene matches. In DNA, the CDR3 is TGTGCCAGCAGCTTGCGCGGGACAGGGGGCACAGATACGCAGTATTTT. The encoded protein is CASSLRGTGGTDTQYF.

This clonotype has a single count. Possible read error: a much larger clone is one base away. V gene TRBV27 combines with J gene TRBJ2-1; TRBD2 agrees at 7 bases. Germline V CDR1 and CDR2: MNHEY, SMNVEV (reference sequence). V trimming: 2 bases; J trimming: 3 bases; junction bases outside the gene matches: 13. The CDR3 is 18 amino acids. The DNA for the CDR3 is TGTGCCAGCAGTTTACCTACCGCCGGGACTACCCTCTACAATGAGCAGTTCTTC. It yields the protein CASSLPTAGTTLYNEQFF.

The sample holds a few counts of this clonotype. This sequence joins TRBV12-3 or TRBV12-4 and TRBJ2-5; D is unclear. Trimming took 3 bases from V and 10 from J, leaving 9 bases between them. The CDR3 is 11 residues long. The CDR3 DNA is TGTGCCAGCAGTTTTAGTGAGGACCAGTACTTC. Its protein product is CASSFSEDQYF.

The chain couples TRBV7-9 to TRBJ2-7, with D uncertain. This CDR3 spans 13 amino acids. Germline CDR1 and CDR2: SEHNR and FQNEAQ (reference sequence). V was cut by 6 bases and J by 3 bases, with 12 bases left in between. CDR3 DNA sequence: TGTGCCAGCAGTACGATAAGTGGCTACGAGCAGTACTTC. Protein product: CASSTISGYEQYF.

This clonotype occurred once. The V and J genes are TRBV24-1 and TRBJ2-2; a possible D gene is TRBD1 (7 bases). The V gene lost 1 base and the J gene lost 0 bases, with 23 bases spanning the gap. Germline CDR1 and CDR2: KGHDR and SFDVKD. This CDR3 has 21 residues. CDR3 bases: TGTGCCACCAGTGATTTACTGATCCCCAGGGGGGAAAGTCCGAACACCGGGGAGCTGTTTTTT. Translating gives CATSDLLIPRGESPNTGELFF.

The gene calls are TRBV27 and TRBJ2-3; 7 positions match TRBD2. The CDR3 extends over 13 amino acids. The V gene end was trimmed by 8 bases and the J gene end by 0 bases; junction bases not matched to a gene: 2. The V gene's germline CDR1 is MNHEY and CDR2 SMNVEV (reference sequence). The CDR3 reads CASDSGSTDTQYF. Here the CDR3 DNA reads TGTGCCAGCGATAGCGGGAGCACAGATACGCAGTATTTT.

This clonotype was detected many times. V gene TRBV27 combines with J gene TRBJ1-1; no clear D. This CDR3 has 13 amino acids. V was clipped by 1 base and J by 8 bases, with 11 bases between them. Germline-derived CDR1 and CDR2 are MNHEY and SMNVEV (reference sequence). The CDR3 region has the DNA TGTGCCAGCAGTTTATATCCCGACGGCGAAGCTTTCTTT. Its translation: CASSLYPDGEAFF.

This chain joins TRBV4-1 and TRBJ2-1; 9 positions match TRBD1. The germline gives CDR1 MGHRA, CDR2 YSYEKL. The V gene end was trimmed by 1 base and the J gene end by 5 bases; junction bases not matched to a gene: 21. The CDR3 has 21 amino acids. The DNA of the CDR3 is TGCGCCAGCAGCCAAGTTTTGGGGACAGGGATCACATCAACGGGGCACAATGAGCAGTTCTTC. It specifies CASSQVLGTGITSTGHNEQFF.

Concerning this clonotype: This could be a read error, since a much larger clone is one nucleotide away. V usage is TRBV7-6 and J usage is TRBJ2-2; D gene unclear. CDR3 length: 14 amino acids. Germline loops: CDR1 SGHVS, CDR2 FNYEAQ. CDR3 sequence: CASSLRRRTEELFF. CDR3 bases: TGTGCCAGCAGCTTACGCCGTAGGACCGAGGAGCTGTTTTTT.

The CDR3 region has the DNA TGTGCCAGCAGCTTAGCGGGGAGGGGCAGCAATCAGCCCCAGCATTTT. It yields the protein CASSLAGRGSNQPQHF. The chain combines TRBV7-2 with TRBJ1-5; tentative D call: TRBD1 (5 bases). CDR1 SGHTA and CDR2 FQGNSA come from the germline V gene. This CDR3 contains 16 residues. Trimming removed 0 bases at V and 1 base at J, with 10 bases between.

Concerning this clonotype itself: The junction and the germline gene differ at one end; a read error may be behind it. The chain uses TRBV7-3 and TRBJ1-1; D may be TRBD1 (5 bases). The CDR3 sequence is 13 residues long. Germline CDR1 is SGHTA and CDR2 is FQGTGA. The CDR3 here is CAGSWAGGTEAFF. DNA of the CDR3: TGTGCCGGCAGCTGGGCGGGGGGCACTGAAGCTTTCTTT.

A word on this clonotype: Just one base apart from a much larger clone, this may be a read error. The chain couples TRBV27 to TRBJ1-2; tentatively, D is TRBD1 (6 bases). The CDR3 covers 13 residues. Germline lookup yields CDR1 MNHEY and CDR2 SMNVEV (reference sequence). The CDR3 region has the DNA TGTACCAGCAGCTCGGACAGCGGCTCCGGCTACACCTTC. Translation: CTSSSDSGSGYTF.

This chain connects TRBV7-2 to TRBJ2-1, with 10 positions matching TRBD1. The CDR3 length is 16 residues. Germline-derived CDR1 and CDR2 are SGHTA and FQGNSA. The junction had 11 bases not matched to a gene; V was cut back by 1 base and J by 11 bases. In nucleotides, the CDR3 is TGTGCCAGCAGCTTAGATCGTGGGGACAGGGGTAATAAGCAGTTCTTC. Translating it yields CASSLDRGDRGNKQFF.

J is TRBJ2-4 and V is TRBV4-3, with 7 bases fitting TRBD2. This CDR3 is built from 18 residues. Germline V CDR1 and CDR2: LGHNA, YSLEER. The ends lost 0 bases at V and 9 bases at J; junction bases unmatched: 17. The CDR3 is CASSQEGMGGGPSGIQYF. The CDR3 coding sequence is TGCGCCAGCAGCCAAGAAGGAATGGGGGGAGGGCCCTCGGGCATTCAGTACTTC.

The chain couples TRBV9 to TRBJ2-3; D not resolved. The CDR3 sequence is 14 residues long. Germline values: CDR1 SGDLS, CDR2 YYNGEE. The germline V and J ends were trimmed by 2 bases and 2 bases, with 9 bases remaining between them. CDR3 amino acids: CASSVVEFTDTQYF. The CDR3, as DNA: TGTGCCAGCAGCGTGGTGGAGTTCACAGATACGCAGTATTTT.

Only a few counts were recorded for this clonotype. The genes are TRBV6-2 or TRBV6-3 and TRBJ2-3; TRBD2 matches at 9 bases. After removal of 5 bases from V and 9 bases from J, the junction contained 15 bases not matched to a gene. Looked up from germline, CDR1 is MNHEY and CDR2 is SVGEGT. This CDR3 has 16 amino acids. The CDR3 loop is CASSIIHSGRRDTQYF. CDR3 bases: TGTGCCAGCAGTATCATCCATAGCGGGAGAAGGGACACGCAGTATTTT.

This sequence joins TRBV20-1 and TRBJ2-1; 8 bases are a match to TRBD1. The germline V gene encodes CDR1 DFQATT and CDR2 SNEGSKA (reference sequence). V lost 3 bases to trimming and J lost 8 bases; unmatched junction nucleotides: 9. This CDR3 is 14 amino acids long. CDR3 region: CSARDRVGFDEQFF. The CDR3 DNA reads TGCAGTGCTAGGGACAGGGTAGGGTTCGATGAGCAGTTCTTC.

Remarks on this clonotype: A much bigger clone sits one base away, suggesting this may be a read error. The chain has TRBV7-2 and TRBJ2-7, with 7 bases identical to TRBD1. V shed 5 bases, J shed 0 bases, and the junction held 4 bases outside the gene matches. Germline CDR1 SGHTA, CDR2 FQGNSA. The CDR3 is 14 amino acids. CDR3 sequence (DNA): TGTACCAGCAGCCCCTGGACAGGCTCCTACGAGCAGTACTTC. Amino acid sequence: CTSSPWTGSYEQYF.